This T cell receptor beta chain is drawn from a study of T cell responses to AZD1222 COVID-19 vaccine. Profiling relied on immunoSEQ multiplex PCR, and the TCRdb table lists in-frame clones only, not all of them. The data contain approximately 190,000 clones, just over 90% of them singletons. The length of the CDR3 is 15 residues. Trimming cost V 8 bases and J 3 bases, with 20 bases left between them. Germline V lookup: CDR1 MDHEN, CDR2 SYDVKM. The sequence derives from an adult in good health. This chain links TRBV28 with TRBJ2-7, with D possibly being TRBD1 or TRBD2 (5 bases each). This specimen consisted of peripheral blood, obtained on day 0 of AZD1222 vaccination. The CDR3 is CASLGSGAKRYEQYF. In DNA form, the CDR3 reads TGTGCCAGCCTAGGGTCCGGGGCCAAACGCTACGAGCAGTACTTC.